These 23 T cell receptor beta chains were sequenced from one sample in a study of shared clonotypes between healthy human individuals. Profiled with immunoSEQ multiplex PCR; TCRdb holds only in-frame clones, not every one. The table has 2.5 million or so clones, about 92% seen once. Specimen: naive CD4+ T cells sorted from blood. The sample's subset: CD45RA+ positively selected. The receptor source for this set is a man between 18 and 35 years old in good health.

The chain recombines TRBV19 with TRBJ1-2; D is uncertain. CDR1 LNHDA and CDR2 SQIVND come from the germline V gene (reference sequence). V shed 5 bases and J shed 0 bases, with 13 bases lying between them. The CDR3 is 15 residues long. DNA for the CDR3: TGTGCCAGTAGTGTTGGGCGGCAAGCTAACTATGGCTACACCTTC. Its protein product is CASSVGRQANYGYTF.

This sequence joins TRBV28 and TRBJ2-6; D may match TRBD1 or TRBD2 (6 bases each). V was cut by 7 bases and J by 3 bases, with 16 bases left in between. CDR3 length: 16 amino acids. CDR1 is MDHEN, CDR2 SYDVKM, per germline. The CDR3 sequence is CASTRTGAGGANVLTF. The CDR3 nucleotides read TGTGCCAGCACCCGGACGGGGGCGGGTGGGGCCAACGTCCTGACTTTC. Looking up the rest from reference TRBV28 and TRBJ2-6 gives the full variable domain: DVKVTQSSRYLVKRTGEKVFLECVQDMDHENMFWYRQDPGLGLRLIYFSYDVKMKEKGDIPEGYSVSREKKERFSLILESASTNQTSMYLCASTRTGAGGANVLTFGAGSRLTVL.

This chain connects TRBV5-8 to TRBJ1-6, with D hard to call. The CDR3 is 16 residues long. Germline V gives CDR1 SGHTS, CDR2 YDEGEE. The V end lost 2 bases, the J end lost 0 bases, and 9 bases lay between the germline ends. DNA of the CDR3: TGTGCCAGCAGCTTAGACTGGAGCTCCTATAATTCACCCCTCCACTTT. Protein sequence: CASSLDWSSYNSPLHF.

This clone was counted a single time. The chain couples TRBV7-2 to TRBJ1-6, with 7 bases aligning to TRBD1. Looked up from germline, CDR1 is SGHTA and CDR2 is FQGNSA. This CDR3 is 15 amino acids long. V trimming: 0 bases; J trimming: 6 bases; junction bases outside the gene matches: 2. CDR3 loop: CASSLATGSNSPLHF. As DNA, the CDR3 is TGTGCCAGCAGCTTAGCGACAGGGAGTAATTCACCCCTCCACTTT.

The chain carries TRBV10-3 and TRBJ1-2; D unresolved. Germline CDR1 is ENHRY and CDR2 is SYGVKD. This CDR3 has 11 residues. The germline V and J ends were trimmed by 6 bases and 1 base, with 3 bases remaining between them. The CDR3 reads CAIRNNYGYTF. In nucleotides, the CDR3 is TGTGCCATCAGAAATAACTATGGCTACACCTTC.

The chain is built from TRBV5-1 and TRBJ2-3; 7 bases match TRBD2. Looked up from germline, CDR1 is SGHRS and CDR2 is YFSETQ. CDR3 length: 14 amino acids. The V segment lost 7 bases and the J segment 1 base; nucleotides outside the gene matches: 6. The CDR3 sequence: CASLWGGGTDTQYF. CDR3 in DNA: TGCGCCAGCCTGTGGGGGGGTGGCACAGATACGCAGTATTTT.

The chain recombines TRBV5-6 with TRBJ2-7, with D unresolved. The CDR3 length is 16 residues. Trimming stripped 4 bases from V and 2 bases from J, with 19 bases between. CDR1 SGHDT and CDR2 YYEEEE come from the germline V gene. CDR3 DNA sequence: TGTGCCAGCAGCCTGAGAGGCTCGGCAGCAGCCTACGAGCAGTACTTC. Translated, it gives CASSLRGSAAAYEQYF.

CDR3 nucleotides: TGTGCCAGCAGCTTGGACAGGCCAAACACTGAAGCTTTCTTT. Protein sequence: CASSLDRPNTEAFF. The chain combines TRBV5-4 with TRBJ1-1; maybe TRBD1 (5 bases). CDR3 length: 14 residues. Germline loops: CDR1 SGHNT, CDR2 YYREEE (reference sequence). Deletions cut 0 bases from V and 2 bases from J, with 8 bases between.

This chain links TRBV7-6 with TRBJ2-3, with 7 bases identical to TRBD2. CDR1 SGHVS and CDR2 FNYEAQ come from the germline V gene. This CDR3 spans 14 amino acids. J lost 4 bases, V lost 5 bases, and 6 bases had no gene match. CDR3 DNA: TGTGCCAGCAGCCGAACTAGCGAAGCAGATACGCAGTATTTT. This codes for CASSRTSEADTQYF.

This chain links TRBV2 with TRBJ2-3; TRBD1 is a possible D gene (5 bases). V was shortened by 6 bases and J by 2 bases, with 12 bases between the two germline ends. Germline CDR1 reads SNHLY; CDR2 reads FYNNEI. CDR3 length equals 14 residues. The CDR3 loop is CASSGRVTTDTQYF. CDR3 bases: TGTGCCAGCAGCGGCAGGGTGACCACAGATACGCAGTATTTT. Full variable domain (outside the CDR3, taken from reference TRBV2 and TRBJ2-3): EPEVTQTPSHQVTQMGQEVILRCVPISNHLYFYWYRQILGQKVEFLVSFYNNEISEKSEIFDDQFSVERPDGSNFTLKIRSTKLEDSAMYFCASSGRVTTDTQYFGPGTRLTVL.

This clone was seen once. The chain uses TRBV6-5 and TRBJ1-2; D gene uncertain. This CDR3 spans 15 amino acids. Germline CDR1 reads MNHEY; CDR2 reads SVGAGI. V was shortened by 6 bases and J by 8 bases, with 22 bases between the two germline ends. The CDR3 here is CASRTLGRDSMGYTF. In DNA form, the CDR3 reads TGTGCCAGCAGGACACTAGGACGGGATTCTATGGGCTACACCTTC.

This chain connects TRBV5-4 to TRBJ2-1; the D is unclear. The ends were cut back, 1 base at V and 3 bases at J, with 8 bases in the middle. This CDR3 is 14 amino acids long. Looked up from germline, CDR1 is SGHNT and CDR2 is YYREEE (reference sequence). The CDR3, as DNA: TGTGCCAGCAGCTTGCTAGGACGCTACAATGAGCAGTTCTTC. Translation: CASSLLGRYNEQFF. Supplemented by reference TRBV5-4 and TRBJ2-1, the full variable domain reads ETGVTQSPTHLIKTRGQQVTLRCSSQSGHNTVSWYQQALGQGPQFIFQYYREEENGRGNFPPRFSGLQFPNYSSELNVNALELDDSALYLCASSLLGRYNEQFFGPGTRLTVL.

The chain recombines TRBV2 with TRBJ1-1, with D possibly matching TRBD1 (5 bases). The germline V and J ends were trimmed by 8 bases and 4 bases, with 11 bases remaining between them. The CDR3 sequence is 12 residues long. Looked up from germline, CDR1 is SNHLY and CDR2 is FYNNEI. CDR3 amino acids: CASSGVRTEAFF. DNA of the CDR3: TGTGCCAGCTCGGGGGTTCGCACTGAAGCTTTCTTT. The full variable domain, in which reference TRBV2 and TRBJ1-1 provide the parts outside the CDR3, is EPEVTQTPSHQVTQMGQEVILRCVPISNHLYFYWYRQILGQKVEFLVSFYNNEISEKSEIFDDQFSVERPDGSNFTLKIRSTKLEDSAMYFCASSGVRTEAFFGQGTRLTVV.

This clone was detected a few times. The V call is TRBV6-4, the J call TRBJ1-6, with D unresolved. The CDR3 totals 9 residues. Per the germline V gene, CDR1 is MRHNA and CDR2 is SNTAGT. V lost 7 bases to trimming and J lost 10 bases, with 2 bases between them. The DNA for the CDR3 is TGTGCCAGCAAATCACCCCTCCACTTT. This encodes CASKSPLHF.

CDR3 sequence (DNA): TGTGCCAGCACCTCGGGGGGAATCGGCACCGGGGAGCTGTTTTTT. Translated, it gives CASTSGGIGTGELFF. V gene TRBV9 combines with J gene TRBJ2-2; 7 bases agree with TRBD2. Germline V gene data show CDR1 as SGDLS and CDR2 as YYNGEE. This CDR3 region has 15 residues. V was pared by 6 bases and J by 4 bases, with 9 bases of the junction left unmatched. The entire variable domain, with the rest obtained from reference TRBV9 and TRBJ2-2, is as follows: DSGVTQTPKHLITATGQRVTLRCSPRSGDLSVYWYQQSLDQGLQFLIQYYNGEERAKGNILERFSAQQFPDLHSELNLSSLELGDSALYFCASTSGGIGTGELFFGEGSRLTVL.

This rearrangement joins TRBV5-4 to TRBJ1-2, with D maybe TRBD1 (6 bases). The length of the CDR3 is 15 residues. The ends were cut back, 0 bases at V and 4 bases at J, with 13 bases in the middle. Germline V gene sequence: CDR1 SGHNT, CDR2 YYREEE (reference sequence). The CDR3 DNA is TGTGCCAGCAGCTTGGACCCAGGGGTGCGCTATGGCTACACCTTC. It codes for CASSLDPGVRYGYTF.

This rearrangement joins TRBV27 to TRBJ2-7; the match to TRBD2 covers 9 bases. V was clipped by 3 bases and J by 4 bases; unmatched bases: 7. Germline CDR1 is MNHEY and CDR2 is SMNVEV (reference sequence). The CDR3 sequence is 15 residues long. The CDR3 loop is CASSLVIAGVYEQYF. CDR3 sequence (DNA): TGTGCCAGCAGTTTGGTAATAGCGGGGGTTTACGAGCAGTACTTC.

The rearrangement links TRBV28 to TRBJ1-2; a possible D gene is TRBD1 (6 bases). This CDR3 is built from 13 residues. Germline CDR1 reads MDHEN; CDR2 reads SYDVKM. V shed 2 bases and J shed 8 bases, with 12 bases lying between them. The CDR3, as DNA: TGTGCCAGCAGTTTACAAACAGGGATCGGCTACACCTTC. This codes for CASSLQTGIGYTF.

This chain joins TRBV28 and TRBJ2-5; D is unclear. Germline CDR1 reads MDHEN; CDR2 reads SYDVKM. The length of the CDR3 is 13 residues. Trimming took off 6 bases at V and 3 bases at J, with 11 bases between the two ends. In DNA form, the CDR3 reads TGTGCCAGCAGCCAAAGTGGGGAAGAGACCCAGTACTTC. Translating it yields CASSQSGEETQYF.

The chain couples TRBV6-5 to TRBJ2-5; 14 bases are a match to TRBD2. This CDR3 is 14 amino acids long. The germline gives CDR1 MNHEY, CDR2 SVGAGI. V gave up 10 bases and J gave up 3 bases; unmatched junction bases: 4. CDR3 DNA sequence: TGTGCCACTCGACTAGCGGGAGGGAAAGAGACCCAGTACTTC. Protein product: CATRLAGGKETQYF.

This sequence joins TRBV4-1 and TRBJ1-2, with 9 bases that match TRBD1. The CDR3 sequence is 17 residues long. Per the germline V gene, CDR1 is MGHRA and CDR2 is YSYEKL. V lost 1 base to trimming and J lost 6 bases; unmatched junction nucleotides: 12. CDR3 sequence: CASSQVRDRALLDGYTF. The CDR3 DNA is TGCGCCAGCAGCCAAGTCCGGGACAGGGCCCTTCTCGATGGCTACACCTTC.

The chain links TRBV4-1 to TRBJ2-5; weak D call: TRBD2 (5 bases). V was clipped by 0 bases and J by 7 bases, with 18 bases between them. CDR1 and CDR2 (germline): MGHRA, YSYEKL. The CDR3 is 16 residues long. CDR3 amino acids: CASSQDRPAVGGTQYF. The CDR3 nucleotides are TGCGCCAGCAGCCAAGATCGTCCCGCGGTTGGAGGGACCCAGTACTTC.

Worth noting for this clone: Within the sample, other DNA sequences also encode this same CDR3. The chain carries TRBV2 and TRBJ1-1, with D tentatively TRBD1 (5 bases). With 8 bases removed from V and 1 base from J, the gap between germline ends came to 14 bases. This CDR3 region has 14 residues. CDR1 is SNHLY, CDR2 FYNNEI, per germline. The CDR3: CASRRNTGNTEAFF. DNA of the CDR3: TGTGCCAGCCGCCGCAACACAGGGAACACTGAAGCTTTCTTT.